The subject of this entry is one T cell receptor beta chain. Its target is not known. The CDR3 is made up of 15 amino acids. The germline V gene encodes CDR1 SGHDT and CDR2 YYEEEE. J lost 7 bases, V lost 2 bases, and 9 bases had no gene match. The data were taken from a study of T cell repertoires in cytomegalovirus infection. Across the study: Indications came from public TCR beta signatures; they pointed to CMV infection and to a matching HLA type.

General study results and limits: Cumulated frequencies of public TCR beta families served to identify carriers of CMV plus the relevant HLA. The study found HLA-C-restricted CMV-specific TCR beta clonotypes dominating the ex vivo response.

From the reads, TCRdb called clonotypes with MiXCR, one entry per CDR3 protein. The table lists around 740,000 distinct CDR3 sequences, about 40% of them singletons. The receptor was derived from a human donor in good health (CMV status not recorded). Some clones in this sample may be carry-over from other donors' samples. The rearrangement uses TRBV5-6 and TRBJ2-1; 7 nucleotides line up with TRBD1. Sequenced sample: PBMCs. The CDR3 nucleotides are TGTGCCAGCAGCTTTCCCGGGACAGTCGAAAATGAGCAGTTCTTC. It yields the protein CASSFPGTVENEQFF.